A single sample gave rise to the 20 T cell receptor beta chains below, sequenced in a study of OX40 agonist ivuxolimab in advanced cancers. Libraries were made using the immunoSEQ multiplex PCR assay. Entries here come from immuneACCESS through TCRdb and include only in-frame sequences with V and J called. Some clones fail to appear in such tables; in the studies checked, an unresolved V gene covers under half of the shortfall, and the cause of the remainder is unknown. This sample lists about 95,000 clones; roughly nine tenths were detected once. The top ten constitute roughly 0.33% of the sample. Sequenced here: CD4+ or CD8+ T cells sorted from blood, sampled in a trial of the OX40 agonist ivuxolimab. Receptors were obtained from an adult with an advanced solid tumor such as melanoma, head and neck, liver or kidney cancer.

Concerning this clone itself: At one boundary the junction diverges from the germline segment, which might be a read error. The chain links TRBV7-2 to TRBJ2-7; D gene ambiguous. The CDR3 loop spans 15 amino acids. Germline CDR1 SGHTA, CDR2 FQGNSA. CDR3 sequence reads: CVSSLVGRTSYEQYF. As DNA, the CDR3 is TGTGTCAGCAGCTTAGTTGGCAGAACTTCCTACGAGCAGTACTTC.

The CDR3 here is CAWSLGTAFNEQFF. The CDR3 nucleotides are TGTGCCTGGAGTCTCGGGACAGCCTTTAATGAGCAGTTCTTC. This chain connects TRBV30 to TRBJ2-1, with TRBD1 matching over 7 bases. Germline V CDR1 and CDR2: GTSNPN, SVGIG (reference sequence). V lost 2 bases, J lost 7 bases, and 8 bases stayed unmatched. CDR3 length: 14 residues. Full variable domain (missing parts from reference TRBV30 and TRBJ2-1): SQTIHQWPATLVQPVGSPLSLECTVEGTSNPNLYWYRQAAGRGLQLLFYSVGIGQISSEVPQNLSASRPQDRQFILSSKKLLLSDSGFYLCAWSLGTAFNEQFFGPGTRLTVL.

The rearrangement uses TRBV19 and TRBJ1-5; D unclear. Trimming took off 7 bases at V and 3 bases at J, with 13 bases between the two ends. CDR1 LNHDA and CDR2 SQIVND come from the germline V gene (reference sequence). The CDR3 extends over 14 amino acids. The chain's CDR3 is CASNRKETNQPQHF. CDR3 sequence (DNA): TGTGCCAGTAATCGTAAGGAAACCAATCAGCCCCAGCATTTT.

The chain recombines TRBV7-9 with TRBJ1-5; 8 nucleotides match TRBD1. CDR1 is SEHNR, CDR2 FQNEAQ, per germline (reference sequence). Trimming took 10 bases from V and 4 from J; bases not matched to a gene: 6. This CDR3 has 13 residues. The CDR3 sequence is CATGTGSNQPQHF. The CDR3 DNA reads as TGTGCCACCGGGACAGGCTCGAATCAGCCCCAGCATTTT.

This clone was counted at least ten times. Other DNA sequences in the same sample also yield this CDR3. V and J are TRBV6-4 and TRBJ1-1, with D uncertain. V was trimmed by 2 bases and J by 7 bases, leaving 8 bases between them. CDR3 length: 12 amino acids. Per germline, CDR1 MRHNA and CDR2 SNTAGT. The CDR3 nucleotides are TGTGCCAGCAGTGACCTTGACGGTGAAGCTTTCTTT. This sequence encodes CASSDLDGEAFF.

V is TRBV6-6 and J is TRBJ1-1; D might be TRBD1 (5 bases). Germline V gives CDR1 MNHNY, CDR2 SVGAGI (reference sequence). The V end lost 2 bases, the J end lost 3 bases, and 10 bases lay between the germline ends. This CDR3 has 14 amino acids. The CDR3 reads CASSYGTLDTEAFF. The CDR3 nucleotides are TGTGCCAGCAGTTACGGGACTCTAGACACTGAAGCTTTCTTT.

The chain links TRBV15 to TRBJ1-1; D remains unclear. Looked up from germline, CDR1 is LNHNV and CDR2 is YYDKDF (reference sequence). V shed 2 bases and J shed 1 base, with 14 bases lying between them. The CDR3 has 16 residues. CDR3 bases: TGTGCCACCAGCAGACCGGAAGCAGGAGGGAACACTGAAGCTTTCTTT. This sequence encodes CATSRPEAGGNTEAFF.

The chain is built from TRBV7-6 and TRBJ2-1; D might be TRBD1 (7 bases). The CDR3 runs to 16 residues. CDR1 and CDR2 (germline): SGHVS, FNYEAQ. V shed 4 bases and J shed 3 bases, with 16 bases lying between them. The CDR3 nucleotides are TGTGCCAGCAGCTCAATACAGGGGACTCGCTACAATGAGCAGTTCTTC. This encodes CASSSIQGTRYNEQFF.

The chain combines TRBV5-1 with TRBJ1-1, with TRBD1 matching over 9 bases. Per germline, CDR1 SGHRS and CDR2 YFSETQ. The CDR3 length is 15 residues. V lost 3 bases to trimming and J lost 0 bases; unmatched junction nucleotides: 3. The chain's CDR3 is CASSWGQGMNTEAFF. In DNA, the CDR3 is TGCGCCAGCAGCTGGGGACAGGGCATGAACACTGAAGCTTTCTTT. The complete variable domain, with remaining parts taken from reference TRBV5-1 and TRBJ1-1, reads KAGVTQTPRYLIKTRGQQVTLSCSPISGHRSVSWYQQTPGQGLQFLFEYFSETQRNKGNFPGRFSGRQFSNSRSEMNVSTLELGDSALYLCASSWGQGMNTEAFFGQGTRLTVV.

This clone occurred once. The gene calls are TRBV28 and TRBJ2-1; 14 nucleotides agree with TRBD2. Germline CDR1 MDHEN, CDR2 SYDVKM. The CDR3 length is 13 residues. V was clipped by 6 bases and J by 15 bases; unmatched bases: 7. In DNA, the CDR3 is TGTGCCAGCAGAGGGACTAGCGGGAGCAGGGGGTTCTTC. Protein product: CASRGTSGSRGFF.

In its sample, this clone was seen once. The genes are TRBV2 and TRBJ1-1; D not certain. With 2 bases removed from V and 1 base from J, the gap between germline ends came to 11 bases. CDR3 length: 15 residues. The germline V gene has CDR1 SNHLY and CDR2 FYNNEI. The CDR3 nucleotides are TGTGCCAGCAGTGAAATCGGACGGTCGAACACTGAAGCTTTCTTT. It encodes CASSEIGRSNTEAFF.

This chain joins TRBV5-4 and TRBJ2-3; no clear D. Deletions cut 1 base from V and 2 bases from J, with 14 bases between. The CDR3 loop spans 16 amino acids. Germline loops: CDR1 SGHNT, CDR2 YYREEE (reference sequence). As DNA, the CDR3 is TGTGCCAGCAGCTTGATGCAAATCGGGCTCACAGATACGCAGTATTTT. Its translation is CASSLMQIGLTDTQYF.

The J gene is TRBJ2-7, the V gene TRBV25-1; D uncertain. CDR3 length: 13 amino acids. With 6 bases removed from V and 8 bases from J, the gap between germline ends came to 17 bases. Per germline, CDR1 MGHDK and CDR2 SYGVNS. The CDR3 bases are TGTGCCAGCAGAGTAGCCGACGGCGGACAGCAGTACTTC. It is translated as CASRVADGGQQYF.

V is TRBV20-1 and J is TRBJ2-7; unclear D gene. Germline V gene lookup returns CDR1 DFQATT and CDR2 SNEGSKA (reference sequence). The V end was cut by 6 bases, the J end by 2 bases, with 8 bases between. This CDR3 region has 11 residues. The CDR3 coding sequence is TGCAGTGCCGACGGACCCTACGAGCAGTACTTC. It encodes CSADGPYEQYF.

CDR3 protein: CASSLSQVSNQPQHF. The CDR3, as DNA: TGTGCCAGCAGCTTATCGCAGGTTAGCAATCAGCCCCAGCATTTT. The V and J genes are TRBV11-2 and TRBJ1-5; unclear D gene. Germline CDR1 is SGHAT and CDR2 is FQNNGV. The length of the CDR3 is 15 residues. Trimming pared 2 bases from V and 0 bases from J, leaving 8 bases between.

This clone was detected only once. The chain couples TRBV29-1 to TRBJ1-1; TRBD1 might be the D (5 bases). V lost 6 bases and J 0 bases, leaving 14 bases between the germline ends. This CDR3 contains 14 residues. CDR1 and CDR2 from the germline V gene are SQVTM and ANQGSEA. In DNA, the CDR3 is TGCAGCGTCCGCGTGGGGACTCTGAACACTGAAGCTTTCTTT. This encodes CSVRVGTLNTEAFF.

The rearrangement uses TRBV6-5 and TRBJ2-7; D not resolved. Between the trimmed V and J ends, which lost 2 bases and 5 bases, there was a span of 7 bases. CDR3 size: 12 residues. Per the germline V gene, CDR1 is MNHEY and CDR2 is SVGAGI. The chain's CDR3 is CASSYRRDEQYF. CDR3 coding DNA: TGTGCCAGCAGTTACCGCCGGGACGAGCAGTACTTC.

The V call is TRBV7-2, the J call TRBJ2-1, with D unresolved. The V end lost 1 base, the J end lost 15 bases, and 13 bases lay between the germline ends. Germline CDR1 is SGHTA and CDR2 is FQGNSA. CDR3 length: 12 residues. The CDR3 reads CASSLGSSAGFF. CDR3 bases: TGTGCCAGCAGCTTAGGAAGCAGCGCCGGGTTCTTC.

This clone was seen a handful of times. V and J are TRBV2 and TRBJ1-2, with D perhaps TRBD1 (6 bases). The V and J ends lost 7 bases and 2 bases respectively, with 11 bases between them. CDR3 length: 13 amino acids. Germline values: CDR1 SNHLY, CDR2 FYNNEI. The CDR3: CASTETGNYGYTF. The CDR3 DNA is TGTGCCAGCACAGAAACAGGGAACTATGGCTACACCTTC. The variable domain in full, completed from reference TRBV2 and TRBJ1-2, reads EPEVTQTPSHQVTQMGQEVILRCVPISNHLYFYWYRQILGQKVEFLVSFYNNEISEKSEIFDDQFSVERPDGSNFTLKIRSTKLEDSAMYFCASTETGNYGYTFGSGTRLTVV.

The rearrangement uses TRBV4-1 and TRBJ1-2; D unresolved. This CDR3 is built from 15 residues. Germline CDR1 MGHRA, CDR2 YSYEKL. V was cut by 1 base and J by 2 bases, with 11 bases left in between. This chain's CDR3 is CASSQAGRANYGYTF. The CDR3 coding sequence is TGCGCCAGCAGCCAAGCAGGAAGGGCGAACTATGGCTACACCTTC.